These 11 T cell receptor beta chains originate from one sample sequenced in a study of cytomegalovirus exposure and HLA in healthy donors (dated by TCRdb to the late 2010s). Library preparation employed the immunoSEQ multiplex PCR assay. For the multiplex PCR, a mixture combining 60 forward primers for TCR Vbeta segments and 13 reverse primers for TCR Jbeta segments was used. TCRdb retrieved this table from immuneACCESS and kept in-frame rearrangements only. Not all clones are present; in checked studies, unresolved V genes account for under half, and no reason is known for the remainder. Recorded for this sample are about 90,000 clones; roughly 79% of them occurred a single time. 0.55% to 0.65% of the sample is in the top ten clones. Sequencing was carried out using PBMCs. The origin of the receptors is a man aged 30 to 45 in good health and CMV-seronegative.

The gene calls are TRBV6-5 and TRBJ2-2, with 7 bases aligning to TRBD2. The V segment lost 6 bases and the J segment 8 bases; nucleotides outside the gene matches: 6. The CDR3 spans 13 residues. Germline V gives CDR1 MNHEY, CDR2 SVGAGI. The CDR3 bases are TGTGCCAGCAGGAAAACGGGGGGAGGGGAGCTGTTTTTT. Translation: CASRKTGGGELFF.

The sample holds one count of this clone. The chain joins TRBV9 to TRBJ2-1; the D gene is possibly TRBD2 (6 bases). Germline CDR1 is SGDLS and CDR2 is YYNGEE. The CDR3 runs to 15 residues. The V gene lost 4 bases and the J gene lost 4 bases, with 15 bases spanning the gap. DNA of the CDR3: TGTGCCAGCAGCCCCCCCTCCGGAGGGTACAATGAGCAGTTCTTC. It translates to CASSPPSGGYNEQFF.

This chain joins TRBV14 and TRBJ2-7; D unresolved. This CDR3 spans 11 amino acids. CDR1 is SGHDN, CDR2 FVKESK, per germline. Trimming removed 3 bases at V and 9 bases at J, with 9 bases between. CDR3 sequence: CASSQEIVQYF. CDR3 DNA sequence: TGTGCCAGCAGCCAGGAGATAGTGCAGTACTTC.

The V call is TRBV4-1, the J call TRBJ2-1, with TRBD2 matching over 9 bases. CDR1 is MGHRA and CDR2 is YSYEKL in the germline V gene. Trimming at V came to 0 bases and at J to 3 bases, leaving 9 bases not matched to a gene. The CDR3 sequence is 18 residues long. DNA for the CDR3: TGCGCCAGCAGCCAAGAACATGGCGGGAGGGCTTACTACAATGAGCAGTTCTTC. Amino acids: CASSQEHGGRAYYNEQFF.

The chain employs TRBV5-6 and TRBJ2-4, with TRBD2 matching 12 bases. V trimming: 3 bases; J trimming: 3 bases; junction bases outside the gene matches: 10. Per the germline V gene, CDR1 is SGHDT and CDR2 is YYEEEE. This CDR3 region has 18 residues. The CDR3 loop is CASSSLAGGFLSKNIQYF. DNA for the CDR3: TGTGCCAGCAGCTCCCTAGCGGGAGGGTTTCTAAGCAAAAACATTCAGTACTTC.

The chain joins TRBV27 to TRBJ2-1; 12 nucleotides align to TRBD2. The junction had 16 bases not matched to a gene; V was cut back by 2 bases and J by 8 bases. Germline lookup yields CDR1 MNHEY and CDR2 SMNVEV (reference sequence). The length of the CDR3 is 19 residues. For the CDR3, the DNA is TGTGCCAGCAGTTTACAGATCGACAGGGTCCTAGCGGGGGGGCATGAGCAGTTCTTC. Translation: CASSLQIDRVLAGGHEQFF.

The chain uses TRBV6-1 and TRBJ2-7; TRBD1 is a possible D gene (5 bases). V dropped 3 bases and J dropped 2 bases, with 11 bases sitting between them. Germline-derived CDR1 and CDR2 are MNHNS and SASEGT. The CDR3 length is 14 residues. CDR3: CASSDPGNTYEQYF. CDR3 nucleotide sequence: TGTGCCAGCAGTGACCCAGGGAACACCTACGAGCAGTACTTC.

This clone was detected a few times. This rearrangement joins TRBV5-1 to TRBJ2-2, with 15 nucleotides matching TRBD2. J gave up 5 bases and V 3 bases, and 2 bases lay outside the gene matches. The CDR3 covers 16 residues. Germline CDR1 is SGHRS and CDR2 is YFSETQ. The CDR3 is CASSSGTSGRTGELFF. The CDR3 DNA reads TGCGCCAGCAGCTCCGGGACTAGCGGGAGGACCGGGGAGCTGTTTTTT.

The V call is TRBV7-6, the J call TRBJ2-1, with D perhaps TRBD1 (5 bases). This CDR3 comprises 15 residues. Germline V lookup: CDR1 SGHVS, CDR2 FNYEAQ. The V gene lost 0 bases and the J gene lost 5 bases, with 11 bases spanning the gap. The CDR3, as DNA: TGTGCCAGCAGCTTAGCCAGGGCAGCAAACAATGAGCAGTTCTTC. Residues: CASSLARAANNEQFF.

The chain employs TRBV5-8 and TRBJ2-5; D may be TRBD1 (6 bases). CDR3 length: 14 amino acids. V was clipped by 4 bases and J by 1 base, with 11 bases between them. Germline V CDR1 and CDR2: SGHTS, YDEGEE. This CDR3 is CASSRRGTQETQYF. The CDR3 DNA is TGTGCCAGCAGCCGCAGGGGCACCCAAGAGACCCAGTACTTC.

V is TRBV13 and J is TRBJ1-4; 8 bases align to TRBD1. The V gene's germline CDR1 is PRHDT and CDR2 FYEKMQ (reference sequence). The V gene end was trimmed by 2 bases and the J gene end by 8 bases; junction bases not matched to a gene: 4. The CDR3 has 14 amino acids. The CDR3, as DNA: TGTGCCAGCAGCTTAAACAGGGGGAGGGAAAAACTGTTTTTT. Translating it yields CASSLNRGREKLFF. Using reference TRBV13 and TRBJ1-4 for the parts outside the CDR3, the full variable domain is AAGVIQSPRHLIKEKRETATLKCYPIPRHDTVYWYQQGPGQDPQFLISFYEKMQSDKGSIPDRFSAQQFSDYHSELNMSSLELGDSALYFCASSLNRGREKLFFGSGTQLSVL.